This TCR beta chain was observed in a study of Tregs in tolerant kidney transplant recipients. Recipient PBMCs carried a CFSE label and met irradiated graft donor PBMCs for over five days before FACS sorting. The repertoire was sequenced with immunoSEQ multiplex PCR; TCRdb's copy has only in-frame clones and lacks some. The sample's table shows roughly 980 clones. Worth noting for this clone: Its antigen is currently unknown. Sequencing ends 3 residues short of the CDR3 end; the germline J gene provides the rest.

The CDR3 consists of 20 residues. Unmatched junction bases numbered 20, after V lost 0 bases and J lost 6 bases. Germline values: CDR1 MNHEY, CDR2 SMNVEV (reference sequence). Source: CD4+ T cells from blood cultured with allogeneic cells, taken before the transplant. The sequence came from a human patient who received a combined kidney and bone marrow transplant. This chain uses TRBV27 with TRBJ2-1; 7 nucleotides line up with TRBD1. The CDR3 here is CASSLSVGDSFEAQFNEQFF. Incomplete CDR3 DNA: TGTGCCAGCAGTTTATCGGTAGGGGACAGTTTCGAAGCCCAATTCAATGAG.